There are many counts of the clone carrying this T cell receptor beta chain. Under the authors' procedure: How many nucleated cells were present was estimated from reference gene primer amplification. Assay: immunoSEQ multiplex PCR; the TCRdb copy retains only in-frame clones and omits some. The D gene and trimming were derived from the DNA, and the V and J assignments and clone size from that table. The table lists roughly 64,000 clones, roughly two thirds of them singletons, with about half in the top ten. The data stem from a study of blood T cell repertoires in COVID-19. About the study: Whether acute or convalescent, the COVID-19 samples came from the United States, Italy and Spain. PBMCs, B-cell-depleted T cells, or T cells were the source of the cDNA or gDNA that made up the material.

Trimming at V came to 7 bases and at J to 9 bases, leaving 10 bases not matched to a gene. This CDR3 has 15 residues. Germline V CDR1 and CDR2: MNHEY, SMNVEV (reference sequence). Sequencing was done on a sample of PBMCs or T cells enriched from blood (not recorded which). This receptor was obtained from a woman aged 60-70 years who had been exposed to COVID-19. The rearrangement uses TRBV27 and TRBJ1-6; TRBD1 agrees at 9 bases. The CDR3 bases are TGTGCCAGCACCACCCTCGGGACAGGGAGTTCACCCCTCCACTTT. Amino acid sequence: CASTTLGTGSSPLHF.